This TCR beta chain appears in the sequencing data of a study of T cells in Graves' hyperthyroidism and ophthalmopathy. This clonotype was observed at least ten times. Diagnosis relied on clinical symptoms, serum thyroxine and TRAb, thyroid ultrasound and orbital computed tomography. TCR beta CDR3 region amplification was performed from RNA transcripts. RT-PCR in the first round (using the HTBI primer set) targeted the TCR CDR3. TCRdb itself ran the multiplex PCR reads through MiXCR, one entry per CDR3 protein. The table shows some 420,000 distinct CDR3 sequences, with roughly 13% occurring only once. The specimen sequenced was blood. The source is a young woman with Graves' hyperthyroidism.

CDR3 coding DNA: TGTGCCAGCAGCTGGGGGCCTTCCTACGAGCAGTACTTC. It encodes CASSWGPSYEQYF. This rearrangement joins TRBV7-2 to TRBJ2-7, with a tentative D call TRBD1 (6 bases). This CDR3 comprises 13 residues. The germline V gene encodes CDR1 SGHTA and CDR2 FQGNSA. V was shortened by 4 bases and J by 1 base, with 8 bases between the two germline ends.